The 21 T cell receptor beta chains in this list originate from one sample, sequenced in a study of identical twins. TCRdb fed the 5' RACE reads into MiXCR, producing one record per CDR3 protein. The sample has 220,000 or so distinct CDR3 sequences, 7% seen once. The same specimen was also included in a second study, on yellow fever vaccine responses in identical twins.

Sequencing was performed on memory (CD45RO+) T cells sorted from blood. The receptors originated from a woman between 18 and 30 years old in good health.

The V gene is TRBV13, the J gene TRBJ2-7; the D gene is possibly TRBD2 (5 bases). Trimming pared 7 bases from V and 2 bases from J, leaving 15 bases between. The CDR3 totals 14 residues. Per the germline V gene, CDR1 is PRHDT and CDR2 is FYEKMQ (reference sequence). The CDR3 nucleotides read TGTGCCAGCACCGGGAACCATGGACCCTACGAGCAGTACTTC. Protein sequence: CASTGNHGPYEQYF.

The table lists this clonotype with a few counts. The V call is TRBV5-1, the J call TRBJ1-2; 7 bases match TRBD1. CDR1 SGHRS and CDR2 YFSETQ come from the germline V gene. Unmatched junction bases numbered 3, after V lost 0 bases and J lost 1 base. The CDR3 extends over 15 amino acids. In nucleotides, the CDR3 is TGCGCCAGCAGCTTGGAGACAGGGCGTAACTATGGCTACACCTTC. The encoded protein is CASSLETGRNYGYTF.

This clonotype appeared many times. This rearrangement joins TRBV25-1 to TRBJ1-5, with 8 bases lining up with TRBD1. The CDR3 is made up of 19 amino acids. Germline loops: CDR1 MGHDK, CDR2 SYGVNS. V shed 2 bases and J 3 bases; nucleotides not matched to a gene: 15. CDR3: CASSEKGTGVLEVNQPQHF. The CDR3 region has the DNA TGTGCCAGCAGTGAAAAGGGGACAGGAGTCTTAGAGGTCAATCAGCCCCAGCATTTT. The full variable domain, its missing parts supplied by reference TRBV25-1 and TRBJ1-5, is EADIYQTPRYLVIGTGKKITLECSQTMGHDKMYWYQQDPGMELHLIHYSYGVNSTEKGDLSSESTVSRIRTEHFPLTLESARPSHTSQYLCASSEKGTGVLEVNQPQHFGDGTRLSIL.

This clonotype was recorded many times. V and J are TRBV14 and TRBJ2-2; D not resolved. This CDR3 spans 16 amino acids. Per the germline V gene, CDR1 is SGHDN and CDR2 is FVKESK. Trimming removed 1 base from V and 3 bases from J, with 12 bases in between. In DNA form, the CDR3 reads TGTGCCAGCAGCCAAGCATCGGGTTCCTACACCGGGGAGCTGTTTTTT. Translated: CASSQASGSYTGELFF. The variable domain in full, completed from reference TRBV14 and TRBJ2-2, reads EAGVTQFPSHSVIEKGQTVTLRCDPISGHDNLYWYRRVMGKEIKFLLHFVKESKQDESGMPNNRFLAERTGGTYSTLKVQPAELEDSGVYFCASSQASGSYTGELFFGEGSRLTVL.

In this sample, this clonotype turned up many times. V usage is TRBV11-2 and J usage is TRBJ2-3; possibly TRBD2 for D (6 bases). The V end lost 1 base, the J end lost 6 bases, and 8 bases lay between the germline ends. The CDR3 runs 13 residues. Per germline, CDR1 SGHAT and CDR2 FQNNGV. Here the CDR3 reads CASSLGLADTQYF. The CDR3 region has the DNA TGTGCCAGCAGCTTAGGGCTAGCGGATACGCAGTATTTT.

The chain joins TRBV9 to TRBJ2-1, with 7 bases matching TRBD2. After removal of 4 bases from V and 7 bases from J, the junction contained 11 bases not matched to a gene. CDR1 SGDLS and CDR2 YYNGEE come from the germline V gene. This CDR3 comprises 15 residues. Here the CDR3 DNA reads TGTGCCAGCAGCCCCCGACTAGCCACGAGAAATGAGCAGTTCTTC. Translated, it gives CASSPRLATRNEQFF.

This clonotype was detected only a few times. This sequence joins TRBV12-3 or TRBV12-4 and TRBJ1-1; a weak D match, TRBD1 (5 bases). This CDR3 contains 15 residues. Trimming cost V 2 bases and J 1 base, with 11 bases left between them. CDR3 nucleotides: TGTGCCAGCAGTTTACAGACAGTTTCGAACACTGAAGCTTTCTTT. Protein product: CASSLQTVSNTEAFF.

The chain recombines TRBV12-3 or TRBV12-4 with TRBJ2-5; D call uncertain. The length of the CDR3 is 15 residues. V gave up 4 bases and J gave up 2 bases, with 14 bases separating them. CDR3 nucleotide sequence: TGTGCCAGCAGTTCCCCCCCGGGCGCTCAAGAGACCCAGTACTTC. It specifies CASSSPPGAQETQYF.

The rearrangement uses TRBV14 and TRBJ1-1; D possibly corresponds to TRBD1 (5 bases). This CDR3 contains 15 residues. Trimming removed 0 bases at V and 3 bases at J, with 11 bases between. Looked up from germline, CDR1 is SGHDN and CDR2 is FVKESK. CDR3 amino acids: CASSQDLGQHTEAFF. DNA for the CDR3: TGTGCCAGCAGCCAAGATCTGGGGCAGCACACTGAAGCTTTCTTT. Supplemented by reference TRBV14 and TRBJ1-1, the full variable domain reads EAGVTQFPSHSVIEKGQTVTLRCDPISGHDNLYWYRRVMGKEIKFLLHFVKESKQDESGMPNNRFLAERTGGTYSTLKVQPAELEDSGVYFCASSQDLGQHTEAFFGQGTRLTVV.

This rearrangement joins TRBV29-1 to TRBJ1-1, with D maybe TRBD1 (6 bases). Germline CDR1 SQVTM, CDR2 ANQGSEA. Trimming removed 7 bases at V and 6 bases at J, with 15 bases between. CDR3 size: 12 residues. The CDR3 DNA is TGCAGCGGCTTCTTCGGGGGCTCTGAAGCTTTCTTT. Translated: CSGFFGGSEAFF.

The chain couples TRBV12-3 or TRBV12-4 to TRBJ2-3, with D possibly being TRBD1 (7 bases). Trimming pared 2 bases from V and 2 bases from J, leaving 14 bases between. CDR3 length: 16 amino acids. The CDR3, as DNA: TGTGCCAGCAGTTTACAGCAGGGGGGCCCCACAGATACGCAGTATTTT. It encodes CASSLQQGGPTDTQYF.

The chain combines TRBV7-7 with TRBJ2-3; D is unclear. V lost 5 bases, J lost 2 bases, and 14 bases lay in between. Germline values: CDR1 SSHAT, CDR2 FNYEAQ (reference sequence). The CDR3 extends over 15 amino acids. Here the CDR3 reads CASSPSSTVTDTQYF. The CDR3 bases are TGTGCCAGCAGCCCCTCCTCGACCGTCACAGATACGCAGTATTTT.

As regards this clonotype: Just one base apart from a much larger clone, this may be a read error. This chain connects TRBV24-1 to TRBJ2-5; a possible D gene is TRBD2 (5 bases). The CDR3 has 15 amino acids. The V gene lost 0 bases and the J gene lost 5 bases, with 12 bases spanning the gap. Per germline, CDR1 KGHDR and CDR2 SFDVKD. The CDR3 sequence: CATSDLASSAETQYF. In DNA form, the CDR3 reads TGTGCCACCAGTGATTTGGCTAGCAGTGCGGAGACCCAGTACTTC.

This clonotype has more than one count but fewer than ten. The genes are TRBV29-1 and TRBJ1-5; D is unclear. Germline V gene sequence: CDR1 SQVTM, CDR2 ANQGSEA. This CDR3 has 13 amino acids. V lost 4 bases, J lost 8 bases, and 15 bases lay in between. The CDR3 sequence is CSVAFEAGEPQHF. For the CDR3, the DNA is TGCAGCGTTGCGTTTGAGGCCGGGGAGCCCCAGCATTTT.

The chain employs TRBV20-1 and TRBJ2-7, with 7 bases matching TRBD1. Trimming removed 2 bases from V and 2 bases from J; junction bases left unmatched: 9. This CDR3 is 15 amino acids long. Germline assignment: CDR1 DFQATT and CDR2 SNEGSKA (reference sequence). CDR3 in amino acids: CSARSPGQMTYEQYV. CDR3 sequence (DNA): TGCAGTGCTAGATCACCGGGACAGATGACCTACGAGCAGTACGTC.

This clonotype occurred a few times. The CDR3 loop reads CASSDGTGPQYV. The CDR3 nucleotides are TGCGCCAGCAGCGACGGGACGGGGCCTCAGTACGTC. V gene TRBV5-1 combines with J gene TRBJ2-7, with D perhaps given as TRBD1 or TRBD2 (5 bases each). The CDR3 sequence is 12 residues long. Per the germline V gene, CDR1 is SGHRS and CDR2 is YFSETQ. V lost 4 bases and J 10 bases, leaving 15 bases between the germline ends.

The chain uses TRBV29-1 and TRBJ2-7; the D is unclear. The germline V and J ends were trimmed by 4 bases and 3 bases, with 7 bases remaining between them. Germline V gives CDR1 SQVTM, CDR2 ANQGSEA. The length of the CDR3 is 11 residues. In DNA form, the CDR3 reads TGCAGCGTTGCGTACGTCTACGAGCAGTACTTC. Translated, it gives CSVAYVYEQYF.

This clonotype was found a few times. The chain joins TRBV19 to TRBJ1-5, with D unclear. Germline V gene lookup returns CDR1 LNHDA and CDR2 SQIVND (reference sequence). The CDR3 sequence is 13 residues long. Trimming removed 2 bases at V and 5 bases at J, with 7 bases between. The DNA of the CDR3 is TGTGCCAGTAGTATAAGGGTCGATCAGCCCCAGCATTTT. It encodes CASSIRVDQPQHF.

A few counts support this clonotype. CDR3 loop: CASSPEKGTRHTDTQYF. In DNA form, the CDR3 reads TGCGCCAGCAGCCCAGAAAAAGGGACTCGCCACACAGATACGCAGTATTTT. This sequence joins TRBV4-1 and TRBJ2-3; perhaps TRBD2 as D (6 bases). The V gene's germline CDR1 is MGHRA and CDR2 YSYEKL. The CDR3 spans 17 residues. The V gene lost 4 bases and the J gene lost 2 bases, with 19 bases spanning the gap.

The chain has TRBV2 and TRBJ2-7; the match to TRBD2 covers 8 bases. V shed 6 bases, J shed 3 bases, and the junction held 7 bases outside the gene matches. Germline V CDR1 and CDR2: SNHLY, FYNNEI. The CDR3 extends over 14 amino acids. CDR3 protein: CASSLGREVYEQYF. The DNA for the CDR3 is TGTGCCAGCAGCCTTGGGCGGGAGGTCTACGAGCAGTACTTC.

This chain joins TRBV5-1 and TRBJ2-1; the match to TRBD2 covers 14 bases. The germline V gene encodes CDR1 SGHRS and CDR2 YFSETQ. V was clipped by 3 bases and J by 3 bases; unmatched bases: 8. CDR3 length: 18 amino acids. The CDR3: CASSSEGTSGGVYNEQFF. The CDR3 DNA follows: TGCGCCAGCAGCTCGGAGGGGACTAGCGGGGGAGTCTACAATGAGCAGTTCTTC.